Listed here are 6 T cell receptor beta chains from one sample, sequenced in a study of human T cells and chemical hapten exposure. One entry per CDR3 protein, called by TCRdb with MiXCR from the RACE reads. The sample consists of some 360,000 distinct CDR3 sequences, 4.5% to 5.5% of them appearing once. Specified time point: pre-sensitization, week 0. The treatment was: therapeutic diphenylcyclopropenone sensitization with weekly scalp DPC. The specimen was whole blood, collected in connection with sensitization to the hapten diphenylcyclopropenone (DPC). The receptors come from a woman aged 50 to 60 with alopecia areata. Some clones in this sample may be carry-over from other donors' samples.

This clonotype has more than one count but fewer than ten. The rearrangement links TRBV6-2 or TRBV6-3 to TRBJ2-1, with a weak D call TRBD1 (5 bases). V lost 6 bases to trimming and J lost 4 bases, with 19 bases between them. Germline V gene lookup returns CDR1 MNHEY and CDR2 SVGEGT. The CDR3 has 16 residues. CDR3 sequence: CASSLDRAGLYNEQFF. CDR3 DNA sequence: TGTGCCAGCAGCCTAGACAGAGCCGGGCTTTACAATGAGCAGTTCTTC.

This clonotype was recorded many times. The chain recombines TRBV28 with TRBJ2-4; D call uncertain. The CDR3 loop spans 11 amino acids. The germline V gene encodes CDR1 MDHEN and CDR2 SYDVKM. V was cut by 9 bases and J by 6 bases, with 9 bases left in between. CDR3 DNA: TGTGCCAGTTTTGATTTAAACATTCAGTACTTC. Amino acid sequence: CASFDLNIQYF.

This clonotype came up many times. The V call is TRBV3-1, the J call TRBJ2-1; D perhaps matches TRBD2 (6 bases). The CDR3 is made up of 14 amino acids. Germline CDR1 is LGHDT and CDR2 is YNNKEL (reference sequence). Trimming pared 1 base from V and 6 bases from J, leaving 10 bases between. The CDR3 DNA sequence: TGTGCCAGCAGCCAAGGCGGGGCTAGCAATGAGCAGTTCTTC. Translating it yields CASSQGGASNEQFF.

There are a few counts of this clonotype. The chain links TRBV4-2 to TRBJ2-1; 9 nucleotides match TRBD2. The CDR3 is 16 residues long. CDR1 and CDR2 (germline): LGHNA, YNFKEQ. After removal of 0 bases from V and 4 bases from J, the junction contained 4 bases not matched to a gene. CDR3 in DNA: TGTGCCAGCAGCCAAGAGGAGCGGGAGGCTTACAATGAGCAGTTCTTC. Amino acids: CASSQEEREAYNEQFF.

Only a few counts were recorded for this clonotype. The chain joins TRBV20-1 to TRBJ2-6; possible D gene TRBD1, 5 bases. Germline V CDR1 and CDR2: DFQATT, SNEGSKA (reference sequence). The CDR3 length is 16 residues. The V gene lost 6 bases and the J gene lost 2 bases, with 17 bases spanning the gap. CDR3 coding DNA: TGCAGTGCCACCGTTGGGGCCTCCACTGGGGCCAACGTCCTGACTTTC. Translated, it gives CSATVGASTGANVLTF.

This clonotype was recorded many times. The CDR3 bases are TGCGCCAGCAGCTCGAGGGCGGGAGTCTCCTACGAGCAGTACTTC. Its protein product is CASSSRAGVSYEQYF. The chain is built from TRBV5-1 and TRBJ2-7, with 7 bases that match TRBD2. CDR1 is SGHRS, CDR2 YFSETQ, per germline. Unmatched junction bases numbered 6, after V lost 3 bases and J lost 0 bases. This CDR3 region has 15 residues.